These 28 T cell receptor beta chains were sequenced from one sample in a study of T cells in Graves' hyperthyroidism and ophthalmopathy. Amplification of TCR beta CDR3 regions used RNA as the template. Researchers ran a first-round RT-PCR on the TCR CDR3 using the HTBI primer set. MiXCR was run by TCRdb on the multiplex PCR reads, yielding one entry per CDR3 protein. The sample carries approximately 640,000 distinct CDR3 sequences, roughly 17% recorded once. Material for sequencing was blood. The receptors come from a woman aged 30 to 39 with Graves' hyperthyroidism.

This clonotype has at least ten counts. V is TRBV5-8 and J is TRBJ2-1, with TRBD2 identical over 9 bases. Looked up from germline, CDR1 is SGHTS and CDR2 is YDEGEE. The V segment lost 0 bases and the J segment 12 bases; nucleotides outside the gene matches: 4. CDR3 size: 13 residues. The CDR3 DNA follows: TGTGCCAGCAGCTTGGATTGGACTAGCGTGCAGTTCTTC. Amino acids: CASSLDWTSVQFF. The full variable domain, its missing parts supplied by reference TRBV5-8 and TRBJ2-1, is EAGVTQSPTHLIKTRGQQATLRCSPISGHTSVYWYQQALGLGLQFLLWYDEGEERNRGNFPPRFSGRQFPNYSSELNVNALELEDSALYLCASSLDWTSVQFFGPGTRLTVL.

The chain joins TRBV12-3 or TRBV12-4 to TRBJ2-3; D ambiguous. This CDR3 has 15 residues. Deletions cut 7 bases from V and 2 bases from J, with 16 bases between. The CDR3 sequence: CASTSFGSSTDTQYF. Here the CDR3 DNA reads TGTGCCAGCACTAGTTTTGGGTCCTCCACAGATACGCAGTATTTT.

This rearrangement joins TRBV6-1 to TRBJ2-7, with TRBD2 identical over 8 bases. The CDR3 totals 13 residues. Trimming at V came to 8 bases and at J to 3 bases, leaving 6 bases not matched to a gene. Germline V CDR1 and CDR2: MNHNS, SASEGT. CDR3 residues: CASLETSGYEQYF. Written as DNA, the CDR3 is TGTGCCAGCTTGGAAACTAGCGGCTACGAGCAGTACTTC.

J is TRBJ2-4 and V is TRBV29-1; D may match TRBD1 or TRBD2 (5 bases each). V was clipped by 6 bases and J by 0 bases, with 12 bases between them. Looked up from germline, CDR1 is SQVTM and CDR2 is ANQGSEA. CDR3 length: 14 residues. The CDR3 sequence is CSVRGAGAKNIQYF. The CDR3 nucleotides are TGCAGCGTGAGAGGGGCTGGAGCCAAAAACATTCAGTACTTC.

V and J are TRBV28 and TRBJ2-3; TRBD2 matches 8 bases. The CDR3 has 15 amino acids. Germline trimming cut 1 base from V and 8 bases from J; bases unmatched to any gene: 8. Germline V gene data show CDR1 as MDHEN and CDR2 as SYDVKM. The chain's CDR3 is CASSLYPDGGATQYF. The CDR3 nucleotides are TGTGCCAGCAGTTTATACCCTGACGGGGGGGCTACGCAGTATTTT.

Turning to this clonotype: A much larger clone lies one base from this, so it may be a read error. This CDR3 reads CASSQGGTLNYGYTF. As DNA, the CDR3 is TGTGCCAGCAGCCAAGGCGGGACACTAAACTATGGCTACACCTTC. The rearrangement joins TRBV3-1 to TRBJ1-2; D is possibly TRBD1 (6 bases). V was shortened by 1 base and J by 2 bases, with 11 bases between the two germline ends. Germline lookup yields CDR1 LGHDT and CDR2 YNNKEL (reference sequence). There are 15 residues in the CDR3.

This chain joins TRBV20-1 and TRBJ2-5; tentatively, D is TRBD1 (6 bases). Germline V gene data show CDR1 as DFQATT and CDR2 as SNEGSKA (reference sequence). The germline V and J ends were trimmed by 6 bases and 5 bases, with 22 bases remaining between them. The CDR3 spans 15 residues. CDR3 nucleotide sequence: TGCAGTGCAATCACAGGGTCATCGGTTGAGGAGACCCAGTACTTC. Protein product: CSAITGSSVEETQYF.

The table lists this clonotype with many counts. J is TRBJ2-7 and V is TRBV5-1; tentatively, D is TRBD1 or TRBD2 (5 bases each). Germline assignment: CDR1 SGHRS and CDR2 YFSETQ. This CDR3 comprises 15 residues. The V and J ends lost 4 bases and 6 bases respectively, with 20 bases between them. The CDR3 loop reads CASSLRDPRTREQYF. The CDR3 DNA reads as TGCGCCAGCAGCCTCCGGGACCCCCGGACTCGCGAGCAGTACTTC. Using reference TRBV5-1 and TRBJ2-7 for the parts outside the CDR3, the full variable domain is KAGVTQTPRYLIKTRGQQVTLSCSPISGHRSVSWYQQTPGQGLQFLFEYFSETQRNKGNFPGRFSGRQFSNSRSEMNVSTLELGDSALYLCASSLRDPRTREQYFGPGTRLTVT.

A few counts support this clonotype. The chain joins TRBV5-1 to TRBJ2-7, with 11 bases that match TRBD1. Germline V gene lookup returns CDR1 SGHRS and CDR2 YFSETQ. There are 15 residues in the CDR3. V shed 4 bases and J 0 bases; nucleotides not matched to a gene: 3. The CDR3 is CASSEGQGVSYEQYF. CDR3 DNA sequence: TGCGCCAGCAGCGAGGGACAGGGGGTCTCCTACGAGCAGTACTTC.

There are many counts of this clonotype. The genes are TRBV15 and TRBJ2-5, with D possibly being TRBD2 (6 bases). The CDR3 is 15 residues long. The V end was cut by 1 base, the J end by 0 bases, with 9 bases between. Germline CDR1 LNHNV, CDR2 YYDKDF (reference sequence). CDR3 DNA: TGTGCCACCAGCAGAGGGAGGGGAGACCAAGAGACCCAGTACTTC. This encodes CATSRGRGDQETQYF.

This clonotype was recorded at least ten times. V is TRBV7-2 and J is TRBJ2-7, with 7 bases matching TRBD1. CDR1 is SGHTA, CDR2 FQGNSA, per germline. The CDR3 is 14 amino acids. The junction had 5 bases not matched to a gene; V was cut back by 4 bases and J by 2 bases. The CDR3 reads CASSSTGAAYEQYF. CDR3 sequence (DNA): TGTGCCAGCAGCTCTACAGGGGCGGCCTACGAGCAGTACTTC.

The chain employs TRBV10-2 and TRBJ1-2; possible D gene TRBD1, 6 bases. CDR1 WSHSY and CDR2 SAAADI come from the germline V gene. The length of the CDR3 is 16 residues. The V end was cut by 0 bases, the J end by 5 bases, with 16 bases between. The CDR3 reads CASSESPGHDDYGYTF. DNA for the CDR3: TGCGCCAGCAGTGAGTCCCCGGGACACGACGATTATGGCTACACCTTC.

In this sample, this clonotype turned up a few times. This chain joins TRBV3-1 and TRBJ2-3; D is unclear. CDR1 is LGHDT, CDR2 YNNKEL, per germline (reference sequence). This CDR3 has 17 residues. V dropped 4 bases and J dropped 3 bases, with 20 bases sitting between them. CDR3 in DNA: TGTGCCAGCAGCCCCCGCCTTCGGACCTATGTTACAGATACGCAGTATTTT. The encoded protein is CASSPRLRTYVTDTQYF.

The genes are TRBV7-8 and TRBJ2-1; 10 bases are shared with TRBD2. The junction had 6 bases not matched to a gene; V was cut back by 1 base and J by 6 bases. Germline CDR1 SGHVS, CDR2 FQNEAQ. The CDR3 runs to 16 residues. The CDR3 region has the DNA TGTGCCAGCAGCTTAGAGCTAGCGGGAGTAGGCAATGAGCAGTTCTTC. Its translation is CASSLELAGVGNEQFF.

This clonotype was counted many times. This chain connects TRBV10-3 to TRBJ1-5; TRBD1 might be the D (6 bases). V was trimmed by 4 bases and J by 7 bases, leaving 11 bases between them. This CDR3 has 13 residues. Germline values: CDR1 ENHRY, CDR2 SYGVKD. CDR3 coding DNA: TGTGCCATCAGTGCCGCAGGGGTCCAGCCCCAGCATTTT. Its translation is CAISAAGVQPQHF.

This clonotype was detected only a few times. The chain carries TRBV5-1 and TRBJ2-2, with D unresolved. CDR1 and CDR2 from the germline V gene are SGHRS and YFSETQ. Trimming left V 2 bases short and J 6 bases short, with 5 bases between. The CDR3 has 12 amino acids. CDR3 in DNA: TGCGCCAGCAGCTTTACTCCCGGGGAGCTGTTTTTT. The encoded protein is CASSFTPGELFF.

On this clonotype: The CDR3 does not end in the conserved phenylalanine or tryptophan, so this is likely a read error. The V gene is TRBV7-3, the J gene TRBJ2-3, with D possibly matching TRBD1 (6 bases). Trimming shortened V by 4 bases and J by 5 bases, and 16 bases separated the two germline ends. Looked up from germline, CDR1 is SGHTA and CDR2 is FQGTGA. This CDR3 region has 15 residues. The CDR3 reads CASSSTGTPGDTQYS. CDR3 DNA sequence: TGTGCCAGCAGCTCAACCGGGACACCTGGAGATACGCAGTATTCT.

In this sample, this clonotype turned up many times. The genes are TRBV6-1 and TRBJ2-7; 8 bases fit TRBD1. CDR3 length: 15 amino acids. J gave up 6 bases and V 0 bases, and 7 bases lay outside the gene matches. Germline loops: CDR1 MNHNS, CDR2 SASEGT. The chain's CDR3 is CASSEAAPGGSEQYF. The CDR3 region has the DNA TGTGCCAGCAGTGAAGCGGCCCCAGGGGGCTCCGAGCAGTACTTC.

This clonotype showed up just a few times. This chain uses TRBV27 with TRBJ2-4; maybe TRBD2 (6 bases). CDR1 is MNHEY and CDR2 is SMNVEV in the germline V gene (reference sequence). With 5 bases removed from V and 2 bases from J, the gap between germline ends came to 10 bases. The CDR3 sequence is 14 residues long. CDR3 in amino acids: CASSLRGSKNIQYF. Written as DNA, the CDR3 is TGTGCCAGCAGTCTCCGGGGGTCCAAAAACATTCAGTACTTC.

This clonotype has a handful of counts. The CDR3 DNA reads TGTGCCTGGAACCCAGGGGGCGGCGGGGAGCTGTTTTTT. This translates into CAWNPGGGGELFF. This chain joins TRBV30 and TRBJ2-2; TRBD1 matches 8 bases. The CDR3 is 13 residues long. With 4 bases clipped from V and 7 bases from J, the junction kept 5 bases outside the gene matches. CDR1 and CDR2 (germline): GTSNPN, SVGIG (reference sequence).

This clonotype was observed at least ten times. The V and J genes are TRBV12-3 or TRBV12-4 and TRBJ1-1; D not certain. The CDR3 totals 14 residues. Trimming removed 4 bases at V and 1 base at J, with 10 bases between. CDR3 in amino acids: CASSSGDPNTEAFF. The CDR3, as DNA: TGTGCCAGCAGTTCTGGAGACCCGAACACTGAAGCTTTCTTT.

This clonotype came up a few times. The V gene is TRBV5-1, the J gene TRBJ2-3, with 13 nucleotides matching TRBD2. The germline CDR1 and CDR2 sequences are SGHRS and YFSETQ. CDR3 length: 17 residues. J lost 5 bases, V lost 0 bases, and 6 bases had no gene match. The CDR3 is CASSLGGLAGQQDTQYF. The CDR3, as DNA: TGCGCCAGCAGCTTGGGGGGACTAGCGGGACAACAAGATACGCAGTATTTT.

The chain recombines TRBV5-6 with TRBJ2-1; 7 bases fit TRBD2. J lost 7 bases, V lost 6 bases, and 4 bases had no gene match. Per the germline V gene, CDR1 is SGHDT and CDR2 is YYEEEE. This CDR3 is built from 12 residues. The CDR3 DNA reads TGTGCCAGCACCTGGGAGGGGAATGAGCAGTTCTTC. It is translated as CASTWEGNEQFF.

This sequence joins TRBV29-1 and TRBJ1-1, with D unclear. The CDR3 has 12 residues. Trimming took off 5 bases at V and 0 bases at J, with 7 bases between the two ends. The germline CDR1 and CDR2 sequences are SQVTM and ANQGSEA. The CDR3 region is CSVRNLNTEAFF. CDR3 DNA sequence: TGCAGCGTTAGAAACTTGAACACTGAAGCTTTCTTT.

This rearrangement joins TRBV3-1 to TRBJ2-5; no clear D. CDR1 is LGHDT, CDR2 YNNKEL, per germline (reference sequence). Trimming removed 1 base from V and 2 bases from J, with 14 bases in between. The CDR3 consists of 16 residues. Here the CDR3 DNA reads TGTGCCAGCAGCCAAGTTTCAGGCGTCCTTCAAGAGACCCAGTACTTC. It yields the protein CASSQVSGVLQETQYF.

The genes are TRBV28 and TRBJ1-1; D ambiguous. The CDR3 is made up of 15 amino acids. Trimming removed 2 bases at V and 3 bases at J, with 13 bases between. Germline V gene sequence: CDR1 MDHEN, CDR2 SYDVKM. The CDR3 is CASSLLGPGDTEAFF. DNA of the CDR3: TGTGCCAGCAGTTTACTTGGGCCCGGAGACACTGAAGCTTTCTTT.

This clonotype occurred a few times. The V and J genes are TRBV5-6 and TRBJ2-7; TRBD1 agrees at 7 bases. This CDR3 comprises 14 residues. The ends lost 5 bases at V and 1 base at J; junction bases unmatched: 6. Germline-derived CDR1 and CDR2 are SGHDT and YYEEEE. The CDR3 bases are TGTGCCAGCAGACTGACAGGGATATCCTACGAGCAGTACTTC. As protein: CASRLTGISYEQYF. Filled out from reference TRBV5-6 and TRBJ2-7, the complete variable domain reads DAGVTQSPTHLIKTRGQQVTLRCSPKSGHDTVSWYQQALGQGPQFIFQYYEEEERQRGNFPDRFSGHQFPNYSSELNVNALLLGDSALYLCASRLTGISYEQYFGPGTRLTVT.

The rearrangement joins TRBV9 to TRBJ2-2; D is tentatively TRBD1 or TRBD2 (5 bases each). This CDR3 is 16 amino acids long. Germline lookup yields CDR1 SGDLS and CDR2 YYNGEE. The V end lost 3 bases, the J end lost 1 base, and 13 bases lay between the germline ends. Here the CDR3 DNA reads TGTGCCAGCAGCGCCGGGACCGACTTGAACACCGGGGAGCTGTTTTTT. Translation gives CASSAGTDLNTGELFF. Together with reference TRBV9 and TRBJ2-2, the CDR3 gives the full variable domain: DSGVTQTPKHLITATGQRVTLRCSPRSGDLSVYWYQQSLDQGLQFLIQYYNGEERAKGNILERFSAQQFPDLHSELNLSSLELGDSALYFCASSAGTDLNTGELFFGEGSRLTVL.